This T cell receptor (beta chain) was obtained from a study of control samples from healthy donors and cancer patients. V was clipped by 5 bases and J by 0 bases; unmatched bases: 4. CDR3 length: 15 amino acids. Germline-derived CDR1 and CDR2 are SEHNR and FQNEAQ (reference sequence). The method was immunoSEQ multiplex PCR; TCRdb's version includes in-frame clones alone and lacks a portion of them. The sample table sets out 150,000 to 200,000 clones. The material sequenced was blood. This TCR was sampled from a woman aged 25-40 years in good health. J is TRBJ2-3 and V is TRBV7-9, with TRBD2 identical over 8 bases. The DNA for the CDR3 is TGTGCCAGCAGCCCCGGGGGGGTGAGCACAGATACGCAGTATTTT. Translating gives CASSPGGVSTDTQYF.